This T cell receptor (beta chain) emerged from a study of beta chain features in type 1 diabetes. Study conclusions and caveats: The study found moderately but significantly shorter TCRB CDR3s in all four CD4+ subsets of Type 1 diabetes patients. PCR might pick shorter templates more often, in the same way for patients and controls.

Expressed TCRB transcripts got sequenced, as all isolated RNA was reverse transcribed. Sequencing used immunoSEQ multiplex PCR; TCRdb keeps in-frame clones, though not all of them. The data show 310,000 or so clones, over 12% seen once. Points on this clone: Its cognate antigen is unknown.

The receptor comes from a man between 18 and 35 years old with type 1 diabetes. Sequences were obtained from naive CD4+ T cells from blood.

The CDR3 nucleotides are TGTGCCACCAGCAGAGTTGTGAGCGGCGAAAAACTGTTTTTT. Its translation: CATSRVVSGEKLFF. This chain links TRBV15 with TRBJ1-4; no firm D call. The CDR3 contains 14 residues. The V gene lost 1 base and the J gene lost 8 bases, with 11 bases spanning the gap. Germline V gene sequence: CDR1 LNHNV, CDR2 YYDKDF (reference sequence).